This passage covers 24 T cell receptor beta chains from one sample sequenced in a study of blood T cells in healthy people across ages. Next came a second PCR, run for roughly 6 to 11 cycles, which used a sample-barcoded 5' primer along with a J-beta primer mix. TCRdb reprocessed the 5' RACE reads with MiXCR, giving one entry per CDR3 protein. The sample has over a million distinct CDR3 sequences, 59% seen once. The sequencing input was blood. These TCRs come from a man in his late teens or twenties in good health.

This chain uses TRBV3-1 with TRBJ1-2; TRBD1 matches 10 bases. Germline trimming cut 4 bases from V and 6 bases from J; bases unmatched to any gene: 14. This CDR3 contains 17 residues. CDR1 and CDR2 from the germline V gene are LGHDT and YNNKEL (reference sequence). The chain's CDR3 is CASSPFTTTGGVDGYTF. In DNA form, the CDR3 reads TGTGCCAGCAGCCCGTTTACGACGACAGGGGGCGTTGATGGCTACACCTTC.

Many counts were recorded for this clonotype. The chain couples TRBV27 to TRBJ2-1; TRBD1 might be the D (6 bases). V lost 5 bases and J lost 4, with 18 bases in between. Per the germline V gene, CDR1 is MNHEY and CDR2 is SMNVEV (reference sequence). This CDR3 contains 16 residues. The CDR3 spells CASSPPDRRQYNEQFF. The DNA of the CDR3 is TGTGCCAGCAGTCCCCCTGACAGGCGACAATACAATGAGCAGTTCTTC.

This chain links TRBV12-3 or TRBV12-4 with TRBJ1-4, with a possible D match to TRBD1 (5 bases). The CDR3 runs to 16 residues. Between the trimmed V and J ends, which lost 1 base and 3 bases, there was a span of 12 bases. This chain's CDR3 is CASSLGAGLPNEKLFF. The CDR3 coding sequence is TGTGCCAGCAGTTTAGGTGCGGGACTGCCTAATGAAAAACTGTTTTTT.

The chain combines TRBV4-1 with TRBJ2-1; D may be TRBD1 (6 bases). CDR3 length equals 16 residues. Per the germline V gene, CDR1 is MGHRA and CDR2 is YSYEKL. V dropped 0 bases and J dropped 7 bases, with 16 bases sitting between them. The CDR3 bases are TGCGCCAGCAGCCAAGATAGAGGGGGAGTGTGGAATGAGCAGTTCTTC. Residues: CASSQDRGGVWNEQFF.

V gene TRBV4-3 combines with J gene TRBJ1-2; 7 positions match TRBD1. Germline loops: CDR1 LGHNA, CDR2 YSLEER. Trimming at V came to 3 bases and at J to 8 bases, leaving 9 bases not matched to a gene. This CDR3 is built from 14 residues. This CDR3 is CASSHPRQGGGYTF. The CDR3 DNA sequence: TGCGCCAGCAGCCACCCCCGACAGGGAGGCGGCTACACCTTC.

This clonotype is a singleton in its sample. The CDR3 region is CASTLDRTGGHEQYF. CDR3 in DNA: TGTGCCAGCACCCTCGATCGGACAGGGGGCCACGAGCAGTACTTC. The genes are TRBV4-2 and TRBJ2-7, with TRBD1 matching over 11 bases. This CDR3 is 15 amino acids long. V gave up 7 bases and J gave up 5 bases; unmatched junction bases: 10. Germline V lookup: CDR1 LGHNA, CDR2 YNFKEQ.

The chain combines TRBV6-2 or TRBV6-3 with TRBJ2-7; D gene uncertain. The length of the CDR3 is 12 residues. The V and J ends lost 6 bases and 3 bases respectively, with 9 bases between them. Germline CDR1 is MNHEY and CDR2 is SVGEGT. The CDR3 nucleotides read TGTGCCAGCAGATATTCGATCTACGAGCAGTACTTC. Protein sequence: CASRYSIYEQYF.

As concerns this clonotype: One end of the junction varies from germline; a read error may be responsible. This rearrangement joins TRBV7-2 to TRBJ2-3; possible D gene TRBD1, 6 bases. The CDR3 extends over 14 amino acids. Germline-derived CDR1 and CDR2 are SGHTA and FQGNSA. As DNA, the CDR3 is TGTGCCGGCAGCTTGGGGGCTAGTTCAGATACGCAGTATTTT. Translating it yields CAGSLGASSDTQYF.

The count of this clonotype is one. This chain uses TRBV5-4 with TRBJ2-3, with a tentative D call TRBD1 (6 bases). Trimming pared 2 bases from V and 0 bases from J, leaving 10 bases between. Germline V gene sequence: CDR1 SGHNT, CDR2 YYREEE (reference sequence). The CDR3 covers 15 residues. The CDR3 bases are TGTGCCAGCAGCTTTGTGGGACAAAGCACAGATACGCAGTATTTT. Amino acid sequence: CASSFVGQSTDTQYF. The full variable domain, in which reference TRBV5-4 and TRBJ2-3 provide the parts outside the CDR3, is ETGVTQSPTHLIKTRGQQVTLRCSSQSGHNTVSWYQQALGQGPQFIFQYYREEENGRGNFPPRFSGLQFPNYSSELNVNALELDDSALYLCASSFVGQSTDTQYFGPGTRLTVL.

The CDR3 loop reads CASGSTWGHYEQYF. DNA for the CDR3: TGTGCCAGCGGCAGCACCTGGGGCCACTACGAGCAGTACTTC. The gene calls are TRBV27 and TRBJ2-7, with D possibly matching TRBD1 (5 bases). Germline lookup yields CDR1 MNHEY and CDR2 SMNVEV (reference sequence). This CDR3 region has 14 residues. The V and J ends lost 8 bases and 3 bases respectively, with 17 bases between them.

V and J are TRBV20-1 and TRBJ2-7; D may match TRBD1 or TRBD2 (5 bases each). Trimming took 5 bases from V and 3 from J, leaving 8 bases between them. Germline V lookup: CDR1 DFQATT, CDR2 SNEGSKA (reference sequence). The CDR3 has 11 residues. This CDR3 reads CSAGTDYEQYF. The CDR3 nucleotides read TGCAGTGCTGGGACGGACTACGAGCAGTACTTC.

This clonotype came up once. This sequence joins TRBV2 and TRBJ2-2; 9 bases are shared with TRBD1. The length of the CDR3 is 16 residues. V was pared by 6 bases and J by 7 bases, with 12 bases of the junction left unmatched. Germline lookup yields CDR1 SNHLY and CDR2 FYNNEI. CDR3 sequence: CASRETGTGFGGELFF. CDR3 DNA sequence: TGTGCCAGCAGAGAGACCGGGACAGGGTTCGGCGGGGAGCTGTTTTTT.

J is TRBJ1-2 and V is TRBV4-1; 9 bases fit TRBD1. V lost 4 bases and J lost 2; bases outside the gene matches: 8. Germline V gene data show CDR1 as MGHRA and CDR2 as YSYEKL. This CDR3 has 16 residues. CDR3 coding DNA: TGCGCCAGCAGCCCCCGATTCGGACAGGGGAACTATGGCTACACCTTC. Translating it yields CASSPRFGQGNYGYTF.

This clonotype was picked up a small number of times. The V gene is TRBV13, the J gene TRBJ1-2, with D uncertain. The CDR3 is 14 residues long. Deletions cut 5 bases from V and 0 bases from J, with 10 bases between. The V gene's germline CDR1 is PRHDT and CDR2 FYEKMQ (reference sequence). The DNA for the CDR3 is TGTGCCAGCAGCCCCCTCCGAACTAACTATGGCTACACCTTC. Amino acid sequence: CASSPLRTNYGYTF.

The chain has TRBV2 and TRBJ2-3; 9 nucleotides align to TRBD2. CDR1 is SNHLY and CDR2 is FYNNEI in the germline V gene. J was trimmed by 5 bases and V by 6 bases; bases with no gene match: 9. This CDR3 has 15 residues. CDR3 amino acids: CASSPRVLAGDTQYF. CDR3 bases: TGTGCCAGCAGCCCGCGGGTACTAGCGGGAGATACGCAGTATTTT. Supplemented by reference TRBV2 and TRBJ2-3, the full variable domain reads EPEVTQTPSHQVTQMGQEVILRCVPISNHLYFYWYRQILGQKVEFLVSFYNNEISEKSEIFDDQFSVERPDGSNFTLKIRSTKLEDSAMYFCASSPRVLAGDTQYFGPGTRLTVL.

The CDR3 nucleotides are TGTGCCAGCAGTTTAAGGACAGTTAGCAATCAGCCCCAGCATTTT. This sequence encodes CASSLRTVSNQPQHF. The chain links TRBV28 to TRBJ1-5; possible D gene TRBD1, 6 bases. Trimming removed 2 bases at V and 0 bases at J, with 8 bases between. Germline-derived CDR1 and CDR2 are MDHEN and SYDVKM. The CDR3 consists of 15 residues.

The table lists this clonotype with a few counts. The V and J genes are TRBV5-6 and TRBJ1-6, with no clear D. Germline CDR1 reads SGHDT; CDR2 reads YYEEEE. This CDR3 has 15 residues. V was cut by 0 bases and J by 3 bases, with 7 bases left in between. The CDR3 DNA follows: TGTGCCAGCAGCTTGGGTCAGCTCTATAATTCACCCCTCCACTTT. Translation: CASSLGQLYNSPLHF.

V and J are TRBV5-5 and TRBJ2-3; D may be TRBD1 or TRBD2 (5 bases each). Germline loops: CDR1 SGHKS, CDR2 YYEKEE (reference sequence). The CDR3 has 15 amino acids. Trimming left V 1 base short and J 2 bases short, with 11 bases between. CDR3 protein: CASSLTGTITDTQYF. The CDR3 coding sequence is TGTGCCAGCAGCTTGACTGGGACCATCACAGATACGCAGTATTTT. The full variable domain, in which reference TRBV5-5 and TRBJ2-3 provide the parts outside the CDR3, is DAGVTQSPTHLIKTRGQQVTLRCSPISGHKSVSWYQQVLGQGPQFIFQYYEKEERGRGNFPDRFSARQFPNYSSELNVNALLLGDSALYLCASSLTGTITDTQYFGPGTRLTVL.

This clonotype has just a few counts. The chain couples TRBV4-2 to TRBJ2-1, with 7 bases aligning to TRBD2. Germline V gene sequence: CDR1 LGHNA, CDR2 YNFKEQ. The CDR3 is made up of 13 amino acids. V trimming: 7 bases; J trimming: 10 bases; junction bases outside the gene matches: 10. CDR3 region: CASNPGFGGEQFF. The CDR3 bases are TGTGCCAGCAACCCCGGATTCGGGGGGGAGCAGTTCTTC.

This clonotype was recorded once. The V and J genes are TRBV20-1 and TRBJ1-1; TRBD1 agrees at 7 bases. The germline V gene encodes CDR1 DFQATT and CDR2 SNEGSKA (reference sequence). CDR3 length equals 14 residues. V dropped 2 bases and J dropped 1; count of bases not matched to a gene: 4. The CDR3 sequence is CSARSDRENTEAFF. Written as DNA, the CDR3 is TGCAGTGCTAGAAGCGACAGGGAGAACACTGAAGCTTTCTTT.

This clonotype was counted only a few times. The DNA of the CDR3 is TGTGCCAGCAGCGCCAGGACTAGCGGGAGTTCAGATACGCAGTATTTT. Its protein is CASSARTSGSSDTQYF. The chain couples TRBV9 to TRBJ2-3; 13 bases are shared with TRBD2. Germline V gives CDR1 SGDLS, CDR2 YYNGEE. The CDR3 has 16 amino acids. Germline trimming cut 3 bases from V and 4 bases from J; bases unmatched to any gene: 5.

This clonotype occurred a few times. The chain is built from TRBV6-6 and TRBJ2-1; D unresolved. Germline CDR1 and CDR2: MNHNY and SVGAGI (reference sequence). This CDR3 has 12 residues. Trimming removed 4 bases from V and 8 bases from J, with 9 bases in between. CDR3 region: CASSFRWDEQFF. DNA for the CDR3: TGTGCCAGCAGTTTTCGGTGGGATGAGCAGTTCTTC.

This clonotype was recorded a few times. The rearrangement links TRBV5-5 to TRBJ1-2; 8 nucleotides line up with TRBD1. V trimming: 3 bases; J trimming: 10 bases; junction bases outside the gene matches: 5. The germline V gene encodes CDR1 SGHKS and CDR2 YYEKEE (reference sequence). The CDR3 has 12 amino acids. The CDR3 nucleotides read TGTGCCAGCAGCTGGACAGGGTCGATCTACACCTTC. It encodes CASSWTGSIYTF.

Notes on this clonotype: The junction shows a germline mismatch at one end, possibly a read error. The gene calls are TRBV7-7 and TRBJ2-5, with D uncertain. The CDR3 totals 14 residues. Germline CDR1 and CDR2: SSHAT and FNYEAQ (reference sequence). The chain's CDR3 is CASSPRTSMETQYF. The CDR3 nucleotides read TGTGCTAGCAGCCCCCGGACCAGCATGGAGACCCAGTACTTC.